One sample yielded the 9 T cell receptor beta chains listed below, sequenced in a study of post-analysis software for immune sequencing data. Tagging with unique molecular identifiers was a feature of the TCR beta cDNA libraries. MiXCR was run by TCRdb on the PCR reads, yielding one entry per CDR3 protein. The sample consists of roughly 870,000 distinct CDR3 sequences, 53% of them appearing once. These receptors have no known antigen. Whole-study findings and limits: Compared with controls, patients had more of roughly five TRBV segments, including TRBV5-6, TRBV5-1 and TRBV20-1.

Sequences were obtained from blood. Receptors originate from a girl aged 5-17 years with multiple sclerosis.

This chain joins TRBV10-3 and TRBJ2-7, with 9 bases that match TRBD1. The CDR3 covers 13 residues. Trimming at V came to 9 bases and at J to 6 bases, leaving 9 bases not matched to a gene. CDR1 is ENHRY, CDR2 SYGVKD, per germline. CDR3 coding DNA: TGTGCCATGTCGGGGGACAGGGAGTTCGAGCAGTACTTC. It encodes CAMSGDREFEQYF.

This clonotype has at least ten counts. The chain couples TRBV5-1 to TRBJ2-5; 12 bases are shared with TRBD2. The CDR3 has 14 residues. V lost 4 bases and J lost 4; bases outside the gene matches: 2. CDR1 is SGHRS, CDR2 YFSETQ, per germline. CDR3 region: CASSPGLAGETQYF. The DNA for the CDR3 is TGCGCCAGCAGCCCGGGACTAGCGGGAGAGACCCAGTACTTC. The whole variable domain, remainder taken from reference TRBV5-1 and TRBJ2-5, is KAGVTQTPRYLIKTRGQQVTLSCSPISGHRSVSWYQQTPGQGLQFLFEYFSETQRNKGNFPGRFSGRQFSNSRSEMNVSTLELGDSALYLCASSPGLAGETQYFGPGTRLLVL.

The rearrangement links TRBV7-2 to TRBJ2-3; 11 bases are a match to TRBD2. From germline, CDR1 is SGHTA and CDR2 FQGNSA. Losses at the gene ends were 5 bases for V and 0 bases for J; bases not matched to a gene: 13. This CDR3 spans 19 amino acids. CDR3 amino acids: CASSALLAGGDPSTDTQYF. CDR3 DNA: TGTGCCAGCAGCGCCCTCCTAGCGGGGGGCGACCCTAGCACAGATACGCAGTATTTT. Together with reference TRBV7-2 and TRBJ2-3, the CDR3 gives the full variable domain: GAGVSQSPSNKVTEKGKDVELRCDPISGHTALYWYRQSLGQGLEFLIYFQGNSAPDKSGLPSDRFSAERTGGSVSTLTIQRTQQEDSAVYLCASSALLAGGDPSTDTQYFGPGTRLTVL.

V usage is TRBV12-3 or TRBV12-4 and J usage is TRBJ2-2; D ambiguous. CDR3 length equals 12 residues. The ends were cut back, 10 bases at V and 1 base at J, with 7 bases in the middle. The CDR3 coding sequence is TGTGCCACCGTAGGGAACACCGGGGAGCTGTTTTTT. Translating gives CATVGNTGELFF.

V is TRBV25-1 and J is TRBJ1-2; TRBD1 matches 8 bases. This CDR3 comprises 18 residues. The germline gives CDR1 MGHDK, CDR2 SYGVNS. V lost 1 base to trimming and J lost 8 bases; unmatched junction nucleotides: 18. CDR3 nucleotides: TGTGCCAGCAGTGAATGGTGGCAGGGGGCGCGAGGAGGAGGCGGCTACACCTTC. It encodes CASSEWWQGARGGGGYTF.

This chain uses TRBV7-2 with TRBJ2-3; D is possibly TRBD1 or TRBD2 (6 bases each). With 5 bases removed from V and 5 bases from J, the gap between germline ends came to 26 bases. The CDR3 runs to 18 residues. CDR1 and CDR2 from the germline V gene are SGHTA and FQGNSA. The CDR3 coding sequence is TGTGCCAGCAGCCCGGTTCGGGGGCACCCGGGATCGCAAGATACGCAGTATTTT. Protein: CASSPVRGHPGSQDTQYF.

This clonotype was seen more than once but under ten times. V gene TRBV2 combines with J gene TRBJ2-3; D gene uncertain. The CDR3 length is 12 residues. Trimming pared 8 bases from V and 2 bases from J, leaving 8 bases between. Per the germline V gene, CDR1 is SNHLY and CDR2 is FYNNEI. The CDR3 is CASLTDTDTQYF. CDR3 in DNA: TGTGCCAGCTTAACAGACACAGATACGCAGTATTTT. The complete variable domain, with remaining parts taken from reference TRBV2 and TRBJ2-3, reads EPEVTQTPSHQVTQMGQEVILRCVPISNHLYFYWYRQILGQKVEFLVSFYNNEISEKSEIFDDQFSVERPDGSNFTLKIRSTKLEDSAMYFCASLTDTDTQYFGPGTRLTVL.

This chain connects TRBV7-2 to TRBJ2-7; unclear D gene. V lost 9 bases and J lost 4, with 13 bases in between. The CDR3 runs to 12 residues. CDR1 SGHTA and CDR2 FQGNSA come from the germline V gene. The CDR3 loop reads CARWPRPYEQYF. The CDR3 region has the DNA TGTGCCAGATGGCCCAGGCCATACGAGCAGTACTTC.

The chain is built from TRBV20-1 and TRBJ1-4; the D gene is possibly TRBD1 (5 bases). In germline, CDR1 is DFQATT, CDR2 SNEGSKA (reference sequence). The CDR3 sequence is 16 residues long. The V end lost 3 bases, the J end lost 8 bases, and 22 bases lay between the germline ends. The CDR3 reads CSAREPGLTRWEKLFF. In DNA, the CDR3 is TGCAGTGCTAGGGAGCCGGGACTCACGCGATGGGAAAAACTGTTTTTT.